The next 5 T cell receptor beta chains were all read from a single sample in a study of blood T cell repertoires in COVID-19. Sequencing used immunoSEQ multiplex PCR; TCRdb keeps in-frame clones, though not all of them. The sample holds about 270,000 clones, 82% seen once. The source material was peripheral blood. The receptors come from a woman between 18 and 29 years old with acute or convalescent COVID-19.

The chain is built from TRBV28 and TRBJ1-5; D might be TRBD1 (6 bases). Germline CDR1 and CDR2: MDHEN and SYDVKM. The ends were cut back, 6 bases at V and 9 bases at J, with 15 bases in the middle. The CDR3 consists of 13 residues. CDR3 in amino acids: CASRTTGPWPQHF. In DNA form, the CDR3 reads TGTGCCAGCAGGACGACAGGCCCGTGGCCCCAGCATTTT.

This chain links TRBV29-1 with TRBJ2-1; 9 nucleotides agree with TRBD2. CDR3 length: 15 amino acids. V was clipped by 2 bases and J by 8 bases; unmatched bases: 10. Germline loops: CDR1 SQVTM, CDR2 ANQGSEA. This CDR3 is CSVEWSSGRLDEQFF. The CDR3 nucleotides are TGCAGCGTTGAATGGTCCAGCGGGAGGCTGGATGAGCAGTTCTTC.

The V and J genes are TRBV12-2 and TRBJ1-1; the table assigns TRBD1, which was not confirmed against the DNA. TRBV12-2 is a listed pseudogene. The length of the CDR3 is 15 residues. Here the CDR3 DNA reads TGTGCAAGTCGCTTTTGGACAGGGGATGGGGCTGAAGCTTTCTTT. It specifies CASRFWTGDGAEAFF.

J is TRBJ2-7 and V is TRBV19, with unresolved D. The V gene lost 4 bases and the J gene lost 6 bases, with 13 bases spanning the gap. From germline, CDR1 is LNHDA and CDR2 SQIVND (reference sequence). The CDR3 sequence is 13 residues long. The CDR3 DNA follows: TGTGCCAGTAGTACCCGGAGTTATGGCGAGCAGTACTTC. This gives the protein CASSTRSYGEQYF. The full variable domain, rest sourced from reference TRBV19 and TRBJ2-7, is DGGITQSPKYLFRKEGQNVTLSCEQNLNHDAMYWYRQDPGQGLRLIYYSQIVNDFQKGDIAEGYSVSREKKESFPLTVTSAQKNPTAFYLCASSTRSYGEQYFGPGTRLTVT.

The chain couples TRBV5-5 to TRBJ2-7, with D perhaps TRBD2 (6 bases). Deletions cut 0 bases from V and 4 bases from J, with 26 bases between. CDR1 is SGHKS and CDR2 is YYEKEE in the germline V gene (reference sequence). The CDR3 runs to 19 residues. CDR3 amino acids: CASSLEPTSARRGPYEQYF. DNA for the CDR3: TGTGCCAGCAGCTTGGAGCCCACCTCAGCCAGGAGGGGACCATACGAGCAGTACTTC.